The sequence of this T cell receptor (beta chain) was determined in a study of shared clonotypes between healthy human individuals. Study background: With ages of 18 to 49, the donors were a couple of women and three men.

At deep level, the assay was performed. Produced via immunoSEQ multiplex PCR; TCRdb's table is partial and in-frame only. The table has some 500,000 clones, about 96% seen once; the top ten hold 0.064%. Germline V gene sequence: CDR1 LNHDA, CDR2 SQIVND (reference sequence). This CDR3 is 15 amino acids long. V shed 4 bases and J shed 0 bases, with 9 bases lying between them. This sequence originates from a woman between 25 and 40 years old in good health. The rearrangement links TRBV19 to TRBJ2-2; weak D call: TRBD2 (6 bases). The specimen was naive CD4+ T cells sorted from blood. Subset: CD45RA+ positively selected. CDR3 in amino acids: CASSSGTPNTGELFF. The CDR3 nucleotides are TGTGCCAGTAGTAGCGGGACTCCGAACACCGGGGAGCTGTTTTTT.